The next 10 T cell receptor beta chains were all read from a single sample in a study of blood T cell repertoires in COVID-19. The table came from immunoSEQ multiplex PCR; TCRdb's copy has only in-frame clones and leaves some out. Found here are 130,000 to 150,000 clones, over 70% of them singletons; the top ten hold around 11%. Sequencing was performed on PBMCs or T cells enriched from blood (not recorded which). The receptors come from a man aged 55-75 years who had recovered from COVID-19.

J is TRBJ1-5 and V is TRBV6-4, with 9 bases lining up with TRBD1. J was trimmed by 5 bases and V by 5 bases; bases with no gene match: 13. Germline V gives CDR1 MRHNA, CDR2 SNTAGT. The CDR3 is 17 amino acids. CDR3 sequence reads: CASSRKTQGARDQPQHF. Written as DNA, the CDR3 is TGTGCCAGCAGTCGTAAAACACAGGGGGCGCGTGATCAGCCCCAGCATTTT.

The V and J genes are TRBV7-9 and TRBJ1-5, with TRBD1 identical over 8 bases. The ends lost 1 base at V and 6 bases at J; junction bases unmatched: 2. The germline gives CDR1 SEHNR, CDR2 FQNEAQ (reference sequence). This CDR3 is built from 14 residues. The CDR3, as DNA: TGTGCCAGCAGCTTAGGACAGGGGTTTCAGCCCCAGCATTTT. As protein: CASSLGQGFQPQHF.

CDR3 nucleotide sequence: TGTGCCAGCAGTTGGGGACAGGGGGACTACGAGCAGTACTTC. Translation: CASSWGQGDYEQYF. The chain uses TRBV28 and TRBJ2-7; 11 bases are shared with TRBD1. V was pared by 4 bases and J by 3 bases, with 2 bases of the junction left unmatched. The CDR3 covers 14 residues. Germline V CDR1 and CDR2: MDHEN, SYDVKM.

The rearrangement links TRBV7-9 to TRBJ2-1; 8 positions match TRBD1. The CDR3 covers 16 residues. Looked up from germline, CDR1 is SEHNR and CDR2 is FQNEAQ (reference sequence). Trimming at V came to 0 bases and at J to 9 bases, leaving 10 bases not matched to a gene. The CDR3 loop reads CASSLAGTGGRTEQFF. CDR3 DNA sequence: TGTGCCAGCAGCTTAGCGGGGACAGGAGGGAGGACTGAGCAGTTCTTC.

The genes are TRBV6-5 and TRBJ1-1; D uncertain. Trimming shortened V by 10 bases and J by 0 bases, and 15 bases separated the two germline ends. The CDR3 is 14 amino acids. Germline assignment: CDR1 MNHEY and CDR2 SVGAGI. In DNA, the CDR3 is TGTGCCACCAAACTTACAGTAATGAACACTGAAGCTTTCTTT. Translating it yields CATKLTVMNTEAFF.

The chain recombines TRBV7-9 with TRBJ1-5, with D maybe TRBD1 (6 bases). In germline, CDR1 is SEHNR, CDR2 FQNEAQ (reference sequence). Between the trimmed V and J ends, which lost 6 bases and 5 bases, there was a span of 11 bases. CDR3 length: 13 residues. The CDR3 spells CASRSDSHQPQHF. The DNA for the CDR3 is TGTGCCAGCAGATCGGACAGCCATCAGCCCCAGCATTTT. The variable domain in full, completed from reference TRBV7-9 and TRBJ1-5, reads DTGVSQNPRHKITKRGQNVTFRCDPISEHNRLYWYRQTLGQGPEFLTYFQNEAQLEKSRLLSDRFSAERPKGSFSTLEIQRTEQGDSAMYLCASRSDSHQPQHFGDGTRLSIL.

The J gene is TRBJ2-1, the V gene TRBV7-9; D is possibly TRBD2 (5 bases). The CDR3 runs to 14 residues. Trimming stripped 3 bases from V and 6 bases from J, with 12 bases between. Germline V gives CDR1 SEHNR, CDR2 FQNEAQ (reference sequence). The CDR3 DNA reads TGTGCCAGCAGCTTTTATACTCGGGGCAATGAGCAGTTCTTC. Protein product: CASSFYTRGNEQFF.

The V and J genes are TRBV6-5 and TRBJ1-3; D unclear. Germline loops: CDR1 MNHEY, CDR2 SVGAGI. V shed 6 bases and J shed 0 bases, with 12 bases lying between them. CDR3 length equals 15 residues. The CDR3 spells CASSPRLYSGNTIYF. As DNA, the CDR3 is TGTGCCAGCAGCCCACGACTTTACTCTGGAAACACCATATATTTT.

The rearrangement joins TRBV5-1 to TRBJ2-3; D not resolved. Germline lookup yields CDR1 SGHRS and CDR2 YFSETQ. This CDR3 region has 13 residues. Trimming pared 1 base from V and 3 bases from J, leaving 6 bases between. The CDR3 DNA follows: TGCGCCAGCAGCTTGTCATTTACAGATACGCAGTATTTT. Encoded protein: CASSLSFTDTQYF.

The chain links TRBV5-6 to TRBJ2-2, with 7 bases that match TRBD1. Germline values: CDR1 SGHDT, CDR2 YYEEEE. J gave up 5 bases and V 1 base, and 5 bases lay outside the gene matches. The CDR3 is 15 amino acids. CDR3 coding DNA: TGTGCCAGCAGCTTGACAGGGGTGTGGACCGGGGAGCTGTTTTTT. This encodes CASSLTGVWTGELFF.